This record concerns one TCR beta chain sequence. Its antigen specificity is not known. No base-level quality is on record; no much larger clone is a single base apart. This entry comes from a study of vaccination effects on CD4 cells after COVID-19 (dated by TCRdb to between 2021 and 2022). Describing the broader study: Each participant received two doses of an mRNA SARS-CoV-2 vaccine, either BNT162b2 or mRNA-1273. In both COVID-19 convalescent patients and infection-naive vaccine recipients, the study compared SARS-CoV-2 spike-specific CD4+ TCR repertoires from before mRNA vaccination with those from after it. A total of some eleven COVID-19 convalescent patients and a few SARS-CoV-2-naive healthy vaccine recipients were included in the full study. In the study, cultures from other donors were sequenced using the Oncomine TCR Beta short-read assay on an Illumina iSeq 100.

V and J lose 6 bases and 4 bases, and a span of 12 bases separates them. The CDR3 sequence holds 13 residues, the cysteine and phenylalanine included. CDR3 DNA only is kept here, 39 bases in frame from base 1. Libraries were constructed by the immunoSEQ multiplex PCR assay. DNA from the cultured, isolated CD4+ T cells was subjected to TCR beta CDR3 sequencing. On the study's bioinformatics: The analysis removed non-productive TCR sequences, trimmed reads to the CDR3 region, and retained only CDR3s that were 7 or more amino acids long. Antigen-specific clonotypes were identified using the MANAFEST web app by comparison of expansion in peptide wells against reference cultures. To be called positive, a clone needed expansion at FDR<0.05 compared with the reference and with all other wells, an odds ratio greater than 5, and a frequency greater than 0.1% in two replicate wells. Clonotypes significantly expanded in SARS-CoV-2 spike wells and in at least one common cold coronavirus spike condition were defined as cross-reactive. Using the stringdist R package, CDR3 similarity was measured by Levenshtein distance, and unrooted trees were constructed with ape in R 3.6.1. The table was pulled from immuneACCESS by TCRdb, which kept in-frame rearrangements only. Such tables lose some clones; where checked, under half of the loss comes from unresolved V genes, and the rest has no known cause. That table supplies the V and J calls and clone size; D and trimming were determined from the DNA. The sample table holds 35,000 to 40,000 clones, of which under 70% were seen once. The leading ten clones occupy 14% to 15% of the sample.

Study-wide conclusions, independent of this receptor: Only a small number of convalescent patients were included, and no early post-infection timepoints were available, which limited the study. Marked clonal contraction was observed in both infection-induced and vaccine-induced clones at late post-vaccination timepoints, consistent with waning T cell responses. In healthy vaccine recipients, vaccine-induced clones were almost all SARS-CoV-2 mono-reactive, with only 1 of 255 being cross-reactive with common cold coronaviruses.

The ViraFEST assay stimulated PBMC with viral peptide pools and then used TCR sequencing to identify antigen-specific CD4+ T cell clonotypes by expansion. After 10 days of culture, CD4+ T cells were isolated with the EasySep CD4+ T cell isolation kit. None of the healthy vaccine recipients had a prior SARS-CoV-2 infection, which was confirmed by nucleocapsid antibody tests that came back negative both before and after vaccination. Some 1.9 million PBMC per well were cultured with about 9.6 ug/ml peptides in IMDM containing roughly 5% human AB serum, approximately 9.1 IU/ml IL-2 and gentamicin. On days 3 and 7, half of the culture medium was replaced with fresh IL-2-containing medium. Unless otherwise noted, each peptide stimulation condition was cultured in triplicate wells. Using Ficoll-Paque Plus gradient centrifugation, PBMC were separated from whole blood and then either used fresh or cryopreserved at -140C. The overlapping peptide pools covered the spike proteins of SARS-CoV-2 and of the common cold coronaviruses HCoV-NL63, HCoV-OC43 and HCoV-229E. Genomic DNA was extracted from cultured CD4+ T cells with the QIAamp micro DNA kit.

The sequence was collected from a human donor who received a COVID-19 vaccine. The sequences come from CD4+ T cells from PBMCs cultured with HCoV-OC43 spike peptides, collected before COVID-19 vaccination. The sample's cell subset or site label, in plain terms: HCoV-OC43 spike overlapping peptide pool stimulation. Rearrangement joined TRBV12-3 or TRBV12-4 to TRBJ1-2, and possibly TRBD1, on 6 matching bases. This receptor has the CDR3 CASSNRETYGYTF. At the DNA level, the sequence is TGTGCCAGCAGCAACAGGGAGACCTATGGCTACACCTTC.